This paragraph covers one T cell receptor (beta chain) sequence. The sample comes from a study of human T cells and chemical hapten exposure. TCRdb re-derived calls from the RACE reads in MiXCR, one entry per CDR3 protein. The repertoire holds some 74,000 distinct CDR3 sequences, with about 15% as singletons. Specified time point: pre-sensitization, week 0. Sample treatment: therapeutic diphenylcyclopropenone sensitization with weekly scalp DPC. V was clipped by 3 bases and J by 8 bases, with 13 bases between them. CDR3 length equals 13 residues. Germline-derived CDR1 and CDR2 are ENHRY and SYGVKD. The sequence was collected from a woman between 50 and 59 years old with alopecia areata. Some clones in this sample may be carry-over from other donors' samples. The source was whole blood, collected in connection with sensitization to the hapten diphenylcyclopropenone (DPC). The V and J genes are TRBV10-3 and TRBJ1-1; TRBD1 is a possible D gene (5 bases). CDR3 DNA: TGTGCCATCAGTGACGGGGACGGATCAGAAGCTTTCTTT. Translated, it gives CAISDGDGSEAFF.